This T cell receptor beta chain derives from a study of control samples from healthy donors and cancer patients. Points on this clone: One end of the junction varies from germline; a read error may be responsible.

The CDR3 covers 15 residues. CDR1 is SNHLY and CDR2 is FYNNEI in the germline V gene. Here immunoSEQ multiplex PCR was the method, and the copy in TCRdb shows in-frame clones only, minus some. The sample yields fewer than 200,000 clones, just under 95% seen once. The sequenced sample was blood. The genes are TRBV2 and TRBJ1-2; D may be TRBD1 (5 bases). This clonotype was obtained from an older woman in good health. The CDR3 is CASREGKGAFSGYTF. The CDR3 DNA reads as TGTGCTAGCAGGGAAGGTAAAGGGGCATTTAGTGGCTACACCTTC.